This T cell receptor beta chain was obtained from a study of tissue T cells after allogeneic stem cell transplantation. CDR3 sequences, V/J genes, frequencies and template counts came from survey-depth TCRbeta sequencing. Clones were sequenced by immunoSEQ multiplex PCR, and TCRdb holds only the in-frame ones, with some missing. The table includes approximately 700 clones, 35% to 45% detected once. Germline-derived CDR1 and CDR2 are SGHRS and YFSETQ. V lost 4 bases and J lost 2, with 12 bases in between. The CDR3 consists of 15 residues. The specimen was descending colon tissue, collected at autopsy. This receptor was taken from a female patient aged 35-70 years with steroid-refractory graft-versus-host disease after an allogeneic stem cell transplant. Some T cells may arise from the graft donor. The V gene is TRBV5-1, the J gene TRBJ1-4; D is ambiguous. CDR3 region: CASSLGSTTNEKLFF. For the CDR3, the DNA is TGCGCCAGCAGCCTAGGAAGTACGACTAATGAAAAACTGTTTTTT.